The text below deals with one T cell receptor beta chain. The antigen is not known. Whereas donors were nominally healthy upon sampling, unrecorded immune exposures were probable. The data belong to a study of cytomegalovirus exposure and HLA in healthy donors. Study context: Of 300 to 500 genotyped donors, roughly 81% grouped in the Caucasian-associated ancestry cluster. Study results and caveats: Earlier findings revealed that most TCR beta V segments proved productive either about 87% or about 30% of the time. Cytomegalovirus association was assigned to about 150 TCR beta chains.

Between the trimmed V and J ends, which lost 7 bases and 2 bases, there was a span of 18 bases. Germline V CDR1 and CDR2: MDHEN, SYDVKM. This CDR3 comprises 15 residues. PCR amplification relied on 60 Vbeta primers (plus 13 Jbeta primers). The table came from immunoSEQ multiplex PCR; TCRdb's copy has only in-frame clones and leaves some out. The sample shows under 150,000 clones, 65% to 80% of them seen only once. The sample comprised PBMCs. This chain uses TRBV28 with TRBJ2-7; D perhaps matches TRBD1 (6 bases). The origin of this receptor is a human donor in good health. CDR3 nucleotide sequence: TGTGCCAGCACCCGACCCCCCGGGACAACCTACGAGCAGTACTTC. Translation: CASTRPPGTTYEQYF.